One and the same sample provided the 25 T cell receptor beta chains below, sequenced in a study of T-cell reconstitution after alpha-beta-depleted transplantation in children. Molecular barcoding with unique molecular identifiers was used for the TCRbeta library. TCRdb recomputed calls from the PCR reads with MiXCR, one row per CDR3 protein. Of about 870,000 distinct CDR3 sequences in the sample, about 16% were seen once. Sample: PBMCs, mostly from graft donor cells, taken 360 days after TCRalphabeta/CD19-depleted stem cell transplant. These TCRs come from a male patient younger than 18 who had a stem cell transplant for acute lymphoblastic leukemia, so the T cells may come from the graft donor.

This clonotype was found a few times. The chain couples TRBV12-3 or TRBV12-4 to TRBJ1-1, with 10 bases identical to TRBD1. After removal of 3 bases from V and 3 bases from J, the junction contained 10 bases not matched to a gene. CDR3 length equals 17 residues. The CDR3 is CASSFDMGQGLDTEAFF. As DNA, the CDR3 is TGTGCCAGCAGTTTCGACATGGGACAGGGGCTTGACACTGAAGCTTTCTTT.

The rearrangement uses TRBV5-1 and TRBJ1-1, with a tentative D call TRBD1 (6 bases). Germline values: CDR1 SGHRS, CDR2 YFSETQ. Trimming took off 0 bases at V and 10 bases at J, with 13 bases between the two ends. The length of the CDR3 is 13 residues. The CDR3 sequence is CASSLGGGSLAFF. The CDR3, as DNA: TGCGCCAGCAGCTTGGGCGGGGGCTCCTTAGCTTTCTTT.

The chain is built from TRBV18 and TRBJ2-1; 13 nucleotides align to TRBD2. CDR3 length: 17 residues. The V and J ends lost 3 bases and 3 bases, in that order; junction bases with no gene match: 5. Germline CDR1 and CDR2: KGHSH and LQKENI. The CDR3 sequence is CASSPLRTSGGYNEQFF. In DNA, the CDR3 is TGTGCCAGCTCACCCCTTCGGACTAGCGGGGGCTACAATGAGCAGTTCTTC.

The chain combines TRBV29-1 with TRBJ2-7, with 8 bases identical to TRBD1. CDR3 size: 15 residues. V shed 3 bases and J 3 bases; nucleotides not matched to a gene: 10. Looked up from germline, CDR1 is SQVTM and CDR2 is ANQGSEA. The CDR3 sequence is CSVEKGRGPFYEQYF. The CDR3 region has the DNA TGCAGCGTTGAGAAGGGCAGGGGGCCCTTCTACGAGCAGTACTTC.

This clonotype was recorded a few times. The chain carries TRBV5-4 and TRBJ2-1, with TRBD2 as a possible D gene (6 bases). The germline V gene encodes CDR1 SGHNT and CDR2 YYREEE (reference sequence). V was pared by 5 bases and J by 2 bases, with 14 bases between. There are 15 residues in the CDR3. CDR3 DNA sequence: TGTGCCAGCAGTCCAGGGACTGTCACCTACAATGAGCAGTTCTTC. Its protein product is CASSPGTVTYNEQFF.

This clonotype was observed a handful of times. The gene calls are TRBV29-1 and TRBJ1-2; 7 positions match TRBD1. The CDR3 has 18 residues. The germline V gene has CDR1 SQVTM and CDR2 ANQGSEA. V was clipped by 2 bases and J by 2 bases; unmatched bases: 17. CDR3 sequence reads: CSVEWGPLTGPLNYGYTF. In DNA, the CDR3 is TGCAGCGTTGAATGGGGCCCCTTGACAGGGCCCCTAAACTATGGCTACACCTTC.

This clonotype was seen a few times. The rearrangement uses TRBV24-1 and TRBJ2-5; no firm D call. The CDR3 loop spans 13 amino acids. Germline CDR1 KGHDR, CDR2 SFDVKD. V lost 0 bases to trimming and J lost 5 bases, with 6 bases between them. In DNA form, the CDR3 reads TGTGCCACCAGTGATTTGTATGGGGAGACCCAGTACTTC. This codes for CATSDLYGETQYF.

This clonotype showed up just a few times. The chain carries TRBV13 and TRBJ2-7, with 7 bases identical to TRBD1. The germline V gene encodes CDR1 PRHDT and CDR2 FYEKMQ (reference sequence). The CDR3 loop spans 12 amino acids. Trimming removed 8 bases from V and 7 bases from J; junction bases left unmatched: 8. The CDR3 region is CASRQGLGEQYF. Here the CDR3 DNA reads TGTGCCAGCCGACAGGGTCTGGGGGAGCAGTACTTC.

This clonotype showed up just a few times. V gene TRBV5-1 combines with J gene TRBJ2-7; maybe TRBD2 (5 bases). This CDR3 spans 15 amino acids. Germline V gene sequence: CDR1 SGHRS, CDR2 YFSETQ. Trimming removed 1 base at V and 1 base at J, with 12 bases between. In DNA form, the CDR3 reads TGCGCCAGCAGCTTGATGGCTAGCCTGTCCTACGAGCAGTACTTC. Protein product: CASSLMASLSYEQYF.

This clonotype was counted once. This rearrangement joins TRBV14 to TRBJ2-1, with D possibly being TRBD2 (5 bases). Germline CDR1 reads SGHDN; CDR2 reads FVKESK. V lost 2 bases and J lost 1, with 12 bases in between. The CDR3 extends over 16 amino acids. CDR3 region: CASSQRLPWSYNEQFF. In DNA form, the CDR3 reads TGTGCCAGCAGCCAACGACTACCCTGGTCCTACAATGAGCAGTTCTTC.

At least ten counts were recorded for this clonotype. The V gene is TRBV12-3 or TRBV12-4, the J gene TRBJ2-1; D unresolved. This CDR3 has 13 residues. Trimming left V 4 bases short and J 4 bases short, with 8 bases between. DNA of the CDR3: TGTGCCAGCAGTTATGGATCATACAATGAGCAGTTCTTC. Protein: CASSYGSYNEQFF.

CDR3 region: CASSPLAGAGEQFF. As DNA, the CDR3 is TGTGCCAGCAGCCCCCTAGCGGGAGCGGGTGAGCAGTTCTTC. The chain uses TRBV7-9 and TRBJ2-1; TRBD2 matches at 10 bases. Germline loops: CDR1 SEHNR, CDR2 FQNEAQ (reference sequence). The J segment lost 9 bases and the V segment lost 5 bases, leaving 7 bases of the junction unmatched. This CDR3 has 14 residues.

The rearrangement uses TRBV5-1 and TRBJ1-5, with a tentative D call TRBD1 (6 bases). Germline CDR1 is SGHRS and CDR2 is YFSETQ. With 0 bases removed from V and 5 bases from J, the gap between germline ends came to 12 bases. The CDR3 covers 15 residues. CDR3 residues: CASSLGTDRDQPQHF. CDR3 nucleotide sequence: TGCGCCAGCAGCTTGGGGACAGACCGAGATCAGCCCCAGCATTTT.

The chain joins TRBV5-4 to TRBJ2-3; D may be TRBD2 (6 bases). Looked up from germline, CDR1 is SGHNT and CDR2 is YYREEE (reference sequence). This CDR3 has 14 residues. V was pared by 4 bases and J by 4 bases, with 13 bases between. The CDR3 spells CASSRGLPPDTQYF. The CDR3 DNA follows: TGTGCCAGCAGCAGGGGACTCCCCCCAGATACGCAGTATTTT. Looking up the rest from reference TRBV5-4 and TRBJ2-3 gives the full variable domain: ETGVTQSPTHLIKTRGQQVTLRCSSQSGHNTVSWYQQALGQGPQFIFQYYREEENGRGNFPPRFSGLQFPNYSSELNVNALELDDSALYLCASSRGLPPDTQYFGPGTRLTVL.

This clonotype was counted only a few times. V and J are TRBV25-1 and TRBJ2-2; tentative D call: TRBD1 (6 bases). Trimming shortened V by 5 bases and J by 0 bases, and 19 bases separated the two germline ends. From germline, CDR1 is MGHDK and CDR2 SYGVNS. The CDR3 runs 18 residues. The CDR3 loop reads CASSPTATGLANTGELFF. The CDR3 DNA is TGTGCCAGCAGTCCCACCGCCACAGGGCTAGCGAACACCGGGGAGCTGTTTTTT. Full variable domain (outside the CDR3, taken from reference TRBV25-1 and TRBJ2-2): EADIYQTPRYLVIGTGKKITLECSQTMGHDKMYWYQQDPGMELHLIHYSYGVNSTEKGDLSSESTVSRIRTEHFPLTLESARPSHTSQYLCASSPTATGLANTGELFFGEGSRLTVL.

Here the CDR3 DNA reads TGCGCCAGCAAGGGGGGGGCTAATGAAAAACTGTTTTTT. This gives the protein CASKGGANEKLFF. The V gene is TRBV5-1, the J gene TRBJ1-4; D might be TRBD1 (6 bases). Deletions cut 6 bases from V and 3 bases from J, with 9 bases between. The CDR3 is 13 amino acids. In germline, CDR1 is SGHRS, CDR2 YFSETQ.

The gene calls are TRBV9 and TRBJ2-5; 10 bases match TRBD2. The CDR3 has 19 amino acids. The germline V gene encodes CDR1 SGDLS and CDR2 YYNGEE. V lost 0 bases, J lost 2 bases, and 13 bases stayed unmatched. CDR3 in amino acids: CASSVDPSGSGTPQETQYF. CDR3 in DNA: TGTGCCAGCAGCGTAGATCCTAGCGGGAGTGGGACCCCACAAGAGACCCAGTACTTC.

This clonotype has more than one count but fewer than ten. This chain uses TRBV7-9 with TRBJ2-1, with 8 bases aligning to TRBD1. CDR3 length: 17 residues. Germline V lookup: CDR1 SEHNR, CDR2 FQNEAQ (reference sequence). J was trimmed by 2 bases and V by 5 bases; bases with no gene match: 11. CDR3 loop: CASSQVDREWAYNEQFF. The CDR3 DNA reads TGTGCCAGCAGCCAAGTGGACAGGGAGTGGGCCTACAATGAGCAGTTCTTC.

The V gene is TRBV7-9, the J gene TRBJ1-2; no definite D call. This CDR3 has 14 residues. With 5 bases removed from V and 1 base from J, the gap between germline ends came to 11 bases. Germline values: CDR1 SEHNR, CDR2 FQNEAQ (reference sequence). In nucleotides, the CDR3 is TGTGCCAGCAGCCAAAATCGGGATAACTATGGCTACACCTTC. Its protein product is CASSQNRDNYGYTF. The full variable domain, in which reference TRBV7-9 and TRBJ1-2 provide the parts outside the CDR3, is DTGVSQNPRHKITKRGQNVTFRCDPISEHNRLYWYRQTLGQGPEFLTYFQNEAQLEKSRLLSDRFSAERPKGSFSTLEIQRTEQGDSAMYLCASSQNRDNYGYTFGSGTRLTVV.

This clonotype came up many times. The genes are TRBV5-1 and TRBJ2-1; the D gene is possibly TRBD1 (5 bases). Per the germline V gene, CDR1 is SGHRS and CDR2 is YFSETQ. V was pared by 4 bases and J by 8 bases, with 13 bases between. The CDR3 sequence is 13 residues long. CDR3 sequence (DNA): TGCGCCAGCAGCCTCCTGGCAGGGTATGAGCAGTTCTTC. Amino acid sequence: CASSLLAGYEQFF.

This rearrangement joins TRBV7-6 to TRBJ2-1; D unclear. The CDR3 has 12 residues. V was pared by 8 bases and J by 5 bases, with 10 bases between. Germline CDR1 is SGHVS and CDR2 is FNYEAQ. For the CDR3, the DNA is TGTGCCAGCTCCGAGATCCACAATGAGCAGTTCTTC. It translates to CASSEIHNEQFF.

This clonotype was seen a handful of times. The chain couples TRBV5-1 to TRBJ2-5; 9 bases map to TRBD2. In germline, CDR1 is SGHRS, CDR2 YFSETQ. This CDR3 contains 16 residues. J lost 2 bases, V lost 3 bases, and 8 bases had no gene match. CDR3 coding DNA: TGCGCCAGCAGCTCGACAGCGGGAGGATCGCAAGAGACCCAGTACTTC. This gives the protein CASSSTAGGSQETQYF.

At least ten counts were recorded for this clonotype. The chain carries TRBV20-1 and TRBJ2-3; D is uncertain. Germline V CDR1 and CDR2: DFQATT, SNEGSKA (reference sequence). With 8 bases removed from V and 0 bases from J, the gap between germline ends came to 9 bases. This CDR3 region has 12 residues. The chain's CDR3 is CSSDGSTDTQYF. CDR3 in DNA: TGCAGTTCGGACGGTAGCACAGATACGCAGTATTTT.

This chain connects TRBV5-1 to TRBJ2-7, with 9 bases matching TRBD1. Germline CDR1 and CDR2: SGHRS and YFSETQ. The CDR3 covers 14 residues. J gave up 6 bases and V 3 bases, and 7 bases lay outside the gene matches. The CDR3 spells CASSSGQGRGEQYF. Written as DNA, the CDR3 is TGCGCCAGCAGCTCGGGACAGGGTCGGGGCGAGCAGTACTTC. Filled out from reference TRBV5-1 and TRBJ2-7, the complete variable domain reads KAGVTQTPRYLIKTRGQQVTLSCSPISGHRSVSWYQQTPGQGLQFLFEYFSETQRNKGNFPGRFSGRQFSNSRSEMNVSTLELGDSALYLCASSSGQGRGEQYFGPGTRLTVT.

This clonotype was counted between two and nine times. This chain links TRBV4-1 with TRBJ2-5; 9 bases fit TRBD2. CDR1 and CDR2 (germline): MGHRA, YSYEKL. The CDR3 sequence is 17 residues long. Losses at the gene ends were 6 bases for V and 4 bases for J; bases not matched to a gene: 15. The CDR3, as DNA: TGCGCCAGCAGTCCACTTATAGCGGGAGCGGGGACAGAGACCCAGTACTTC. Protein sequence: CASSPLIAGAGTETQYF.